These 2 T cell receptor beta chains originate from one sample sequenced in a study of shared clonotypes between healthy human individuals. The repertoire was sequenced with immunoSEQ multiplex PCR; TCRdb's copy has only in-frame clones and lacks some. The sample shows about a million clones, roughly 80% of them seen only once. The sample taken for sequencing was memory CD4+ T cells from PBMCs. The sample's subset: CD45RA-negative fraction. The receptors stem from a man aged 18-30 years in good health. Some clones in this sample may be carry-over from other donors' samples.

The chain combines TRBV5-1 with TRBJ1-5; D is undetermined. The length of the CDR3 is 15 residues. In germline, CDR1 is SGHRS, CDR2 YFSETQ. V shed 0 bases and J shed 1 base, with 8 bases lying between them. This CDR3 is CASSLGQTSNQPQHF. CDR3 nucleotides: TGCGCCAGCAGCTTGGGACAAACAAGCAATCAGCCCCAGCATTTT.

The chain employs TRBV27 and TRBJ2-5; 8 bases agree with TRBD1. The germline CDR1 and CDR2 sequences are MNHEY and SMNVEV (reference sequence). The CDR3 consists of 15 residues. V was clipped by 4 bases and J by 5 bases; unmatched bases: 9. In nucleotides, the CDR3 is TGTGCCAGCAGTTCTTACGACAGGGGAAAGGAGACCCAGTACTTC. Encoded protein: CASSSYDRGKETQYF.